This record concerns one T cell receptor (beta chain) sequence. The antigen is unknown. The data were obtained in a study of cytomegalovirus exposure and HLA in healthy donors. Whole-study findings and limits: Sequencing likely generated an artifact that appeared as a cluster of highly shared sequence variants. An analysis that was carried out later associated 15,000 to 20,000 TCR beta sequences with HLA alleles at 0.05 false discovery rate.

In germline, CDR1 is MDHEN, CDR2 SYDVKM. This CDR3 has 15 amino acids. The V end was cut by 2 bases, the J end by 4 bases, with 9 bases between. Primers for the PCR totalled 60 Vbeta and 13 Jbeta. Here immunoSEQ multiplex PCR was the method, and the copy in TCRdb shows in-frame clones only, minus some. Seen here are 100,000 or so clones, approximately 72% observed once, and the top ten hold 1.3%. This chain links TRBV28 with TRBJ1-6; D uncertain. The TCR originated in a man between 25 and 39 years old in good health and CMV-seronegative. The sequenced material came from PBMCs. CDR3 sequence: CASSLERGYNSPLHF. CDR3 DNA sequence: TGTGCCAGCAGTTTAGAGCGGGGATATAATTCACCCCTCCACTTT.